The present T cell receptor (beta chain) was sequenced within a study of shared clonotypes between healthy human individuals. Overall study findings and caveats: Measured sharing among donors was expected to vary with sequencing depth.

The V end lost 2 bases, the J end lost 0 bases, and 17 bases lay between the germline ends. The CDR3 contains 17 residues. The germline CDR1 and CDR2 sequences are MDHEN and SYDVKM. Notes on this clone: The antigen remains undetermined.

CD45RO-negative, CCR7-positively selected cells formed the naive CD8 fraction, excluding terminally differentiated effector memory CD45RA+ cells. Sorted-subset replicate PCR reactions contained roughly 200 ng DNA, corresponding to approximately 30,000 T cell genomes. Sequencing was performed with immunoSEQ multiplex PCR; in TCRdb, only in-frame clones are kept and a portion is missing. The sample gives roughly 2,000,000 clones, around 93% of which show up once; about 1.7% is in the top ten. The chain links TRBV28 to TRBJ2-7; no clear D. Sequencing was done on a sample of naive CD8+ T cells from PBMCs. The receptor's source is a man between 18 and 29 years old in good health. Some clones in this sample may be carry-over from other donors' samples. The CDR3 here is CASSLRLTQVTSYEQYF. The CDR3 bases are TGTGCCAGCAGTTTACGCCTCACCCAGGTCACCTCCTACGAGCAGTACTTC.